These 4 T cell receptor beta chains were sequenced from one sample in a study of T cells in Graves' hyperthyroidism and ophthalmopathy. Template material for amplifying TCR beta CDR3 regions consisted of RNA transcripts. TCR CDR3 underwent first-round RT-PCR with the HTBI primer set. MiXCR, applied by TCRdb to the multiplex PCR reads, yields one record per CDR3 protein. The sample holds hundreds of thousands of distinct CDR3 sequences, 14% seen once. Sequenced sample: blood. The source of these receptors is a woman under 30 with Graves' hyperthyroidism.

This clonotype came up many times. The chain uses TRBV7-9 and TRBJ2-7; a possible D gene is TRBD1 (6 bases). CDR1 and CDR2 (germline): SEHNR, FQNEAQ (reference sequence). Between the trimmed V and J ends, which lost 5 bases and 6 bases, there was a span of 11 bases. The CDR3 has 12 residues. CDR3 residues: CASSADRFEQYF. The CDR3 DNA is TGTGCCAGCAGCGCAGACAGGTTCGAGCAGTACTTC.

This clonotype has ten or more counts. The J gene is TRBJ2-3, the V gene TRBV6-1; TRBD2 matches 8 bases. The germline V gene encodes CDR1 MNHNS and CDR2 SASEGT. This CDR3 comprises 14 residues. V lost 6 bases and J lost 3; bases outside the gene matches: 5. The CDR3 protein is CASSGAGVTDTQYF. CDR3 sequence (DNA): TGTGCCAGCAGCGGAGCGGGGGTTACAGATACGCAGTATTTT.

J is TRBJ1-5 and V is TRBV6-2 or TRBV6-3; D is ambiguous. V gave up 0 bases and J gave up 3 bases, with 3 bases separating them. This CDR3 spans 13 amino acids. Per the germline V gene, CDR1 is MNHEY and CDR2 is SVGEGT. CDR3 DNA: TGTGCCAGCAGTTACTCCGTCAATCAGCCCCAGCATTTT. This gives the protein CASSYSVNQPQHF.

This clonotype has at least ten counts. The chain combines TRBV6-1 with TRBJ2-7; 9 positions agree with TRBD1. Trimming cost V 4 bases and J 3 bases; bases outside gene matches: 10. CDR1 is MNHNS and CDR2 is SASEGT in the germline V gene. The CDR3 runs 16 residues. CDR3 sequence (DNA): TGTGCCAGCAGTGCGAGAAACAGGGGGCTCAACTACGAGCAGTACTTC. Its protein product is CASSARNRGLNYEQYF.